This TCR beta chain stems from a study of spatial heterogeneity in lung cancer. Study summary: Compared with alpha-chain sequences, beta-chain sequences were consistently detected in greater numbers.

This clonotype is labeled medium-sized. Germline CDR1 is MNHNS and CDR2 is SASEGT. Trimming shortened V by 4 bases and J by 0 bases, and 7 bases separated the two germline ends. The CDR3 is 13 amino acids. A distinct unique molecular identifier was carried by each TCR cDNA molecule. MiXCR, run by TCRdb on the 5' RACE reads, gives a single entry per CDR3 protein. The profile covers some 15,000 distinct CDR3 sequences, with 10% to 14% appearing a single time and 30% to 35% taken by the ten largest. The sample's time point: sample taken at primary tumor resection. Extraction of whole RNA from tumor, nontumor lung or frozen PBMC preceded unsorted sequencing.

V and J are TRBV6-1 and TRBJ2-7; D unclear. The receptor was derived from a female donor with early-stage non-small cell lung cancer. The source was PBMCs, collected at surgery. CDR3 nucleotide sequence: TGTGCCAGCAGTGTTGAGAGCTCCTACGAGCAGTACTTC. This codes for CASSVESSYEQYF.